The 13 T cell receptor beta chains reported below all come from one sample, sequenced in a study of cytomegalovirus exposure and HLA in healthy donors. PCR used 60 Vbeta primers and 13 Jbeta primers. The method was immunoSEQ multiplex PCR; TCRdb's version includes in-frame clones alone and lacks a portion of them. Of 100,000 to 150,000 clones in the sample, about 80% were seen once. The sample consisted of PBMCs. These TCRs come from a young man in good health and CMV-seronegative.

J is TRBJ2-1 and V is TRBV11-2; perhaps TRBD2 as D (5 bases). V shed 3 bases and J shed 4 bases, with 13 bases lying between them. CDR1 is SGHAT, CDR2 FQNNGV, per germline. This CDR3 region has 15 residues. The CDR3 DNA is TGTGCCAGCAGCTTCGGGAACAAGAAATACAATGAGCAGTTCTTC. This sequence encodes CASSFGNKKYNEQFF.

This sequence joins TRBV19 and TRBJ1-1; 11 bases are shared with TRBD1. Germline V gene lookup returns CDR1 LNHDA and CDR2 SQIVND (reference sequence). Unmatched junction bases numbered 9, after V lost 6 bases and J lost 3 bases. The CDR3 loop spans 16 amino acids. The CDR3, as DNA: TGTGCCAGTAGCCCCCGGACAGGGGGCTCGGACACTGAAGCTTTCTTT. Translating gives CASSPRTGGSDTEAFF.

There are a few counts of this clone. Other DNA sequences in the same sample also yield this CDR3. The CDR3 loop is CASSKTGNTEAFF. For the CDR3, the DNA is TGTGCCAGTAGTAAGACAGGAAACACTGAAGCTTTCTTT. The V and J genes are TRBV19 and TRBJ1-1; tentatively, D is TRBD1 (6 bases). V gave up 4 bases and J gave up 2 bases, with 8 bases separating them. CDR3 length equals 13 residues. Per germline, CDR1 LNHDA and CDR2 SQIVND (reference sequence). The full variable domain, with the rest looked up from reference TRBV19 and TRBJ1-1, is DGGITQSPKYLFRKEGQNVTLSCEQNLNHDAMYWYRQDPGQGLRLIYYSQIVNDFQKGDIAEGYSVSREKKESFPLTVTSAQKNPTAFYLCASSKTGNTEAFFGQGTRLTVV.

The CDR3 here is CASSLGASGRSTQYF. CDR3 in DNA: TGTGCCAGCAGCTTAGGGGCTAGCGGGAGGAGTACGCAGTATTTT. The V and J genes are TRBV13 and TRBJ2-3; 11 bases fit TRBD2. Per the germline V gene, CDR1 is PRHDT and CDR2 is FYEKMQ (reference sequence). The CDR3 contains 15 residues. The V gene end was trimmed by 0 bases and the J gene end by 8 bases; junction bases not matched to a gene: 4.

The chain recombines TRBV7-2 with TRBJ2-7; TRBD2 might be the D (6 bases). V lost 5 bases and J lost 2, with 13 bases in between. Germline V gene data show CDR1 as SGHTA and CDR2 as FQGNSA. The CDR3 is 14 residues long. The CDR3 reads CASSPGSGAYEQYF. In DNA, the CDR3 is TGTGCCAGCAGCCCCGGGTCGGGGGCCTACGAGCAGTACTTC.

The chain carries TRBV19 and TRBJ2-5, with D possibly being TRBD1 (6 bases). CDR3 length: 13 amino acids. Deletions cut 5 bases from V and 3 bases from J, with 10 bases between. Germline V gene sequence: CDR1 LNHDA, CDR2 SQIVND (reference sequence). The CDR3 DNA sequence: TGTGCCAGTAGTCCGGCAGGGGAAGAGACCCAGTACTTC. Translating it yields CASSPAGEETQYF.

The V gene is TRBV6-6, the J gene TRBJ2-1; TRBD1 is a possible D gene (5 bases). CDR1 and CDR2 (germline): MNHNY, SVGAGI (reference sequence). The CDR3 is 16 residues long. V lost 5 bases and J lost 0, with 14 bases in between. This CDR3 is CASSRFETDSYNEQFF. DNA of the CDR3: TGTGCCAGCAGTCGATTTGAGACAGACTCCTACAATGAGCAGTTCTTC.

V and J are TRBV4-3 and TRBJ1-5; D call uncertain. The CDR3 covers 14 residues. The V gene lost 2 bases and the J gene lost 5 bases, with 10 bases spanning the gap. From germline, CDR1 is LGHNA and CDR2 YSLEER. The DNA of the CDR3 is TGCGCCAGCAGCCAACAGGAGGTCGATCAGCCCCAGCATTTT. This gives the protein CASSQQEVDQPQHF.

V gene TRBV9 combines with J gene TRBJ2-2, with a tentative D call TRBD1 (6 bases). Germline CDR1 and CDR2: SGDLS and YYNGEE. CDR3 length: 15 residues. V lost 9 bases to trimming and J lost 1 base, with 16 bases between them. The CDR3, as DNA: TGTGCCACCAATGAGGGGGACGTGAACACCGGGGAGCTGTTTTTT. This sequence encodes CATNEGDVNTGELFF.

This clone has just one count. The rearrangement joins TRBV7-9 to TRBJ2-1, with D tentatively TRBD1 (5 bases). The CDR3 is 13 amino acids. Germline V lookup: CDR1 SEHNR, CDR2 FQNEAQ (reference sequence). V lost 2 bases and J 8 bases, leaving 10 bases between the germline ends. CDR3 amino acids: CASSLPPRDEQFF. DNA for the CDR3: TGTGCCAGCAGCTTACCGCCCAGGGATGAGCAGTTCTTC.

The V gene is TRBV10-2, the J gene TRBJ2-6; 10 nucleotides match TRBD2. Trimming removed 3 bases from V and 4 bases from J; junction bases left unmatched: 6. From germline, CDR1 is WSHSY and CDR2 SAAADI. The CDR3 runs 17 residues. The CDR3 region is CASSEGAGGYGANVLTF. The CDR3, as DNA: TGCGCCAGCAGTGAAGGAGCGGGAGGGTACGGGGCCAACGTCCTGACTTTC.

V is TRBV19 and J is TRBJ2-3; unclear D gene. This CDR3 contains 16 residues. Germline V gene data show CDR1 as LNHDA and CDR2 as SQIVND (reference sequence). V lost 1 base and J lost 6, with 17 bases in between. The CDR3 loop is CASSIGRRRVLDTQYF. The CDR3, as DNA: TGTGCCAGTAGTATAGGTCGTCGGAGAGTCCTCGATACGCAGTATTTT.

The chain has TRBV7-2 and TRBJ1-1; D remains ambiguous. Trimming shortened V by 1 base and J by 1 base, and 16 bases separated the two germline ends. Germline V gene sequence: CDR1 SGHTA, CDR2 FQGNSA. This CDR3 has 17 amino acids. CDR3 loop: CASSLDSLQAGNTEAFF. CDR3 coding DNA: TGTGCCAGCAGCTTAGATTCCCTGCAGGCCGGGAACACTGAAGCTTTCTTT.